This paragraph reports one T cell receptor (beta chain). Antigen specificity is unknown. Total RNA amounts of at least 5 micrograms were extracted per sample. The CDR3 is 14 residues long. V lost 5 bases and J 1 base, leaving 8 bases between the germline ends. Germline CDR1 reads KGHSH; CDR2 reads LQKENI. The record originates from a study of blood T cells in healthy people across ages. General study findings and limits: A greater number of naive CD4+ cells and higher diversity distinguished long-lived donors from aged donors.

Primers used in a second PCR of roughly 6 to 12 cycles were a sample-barcoded 5' primer and a J-beta primer mix. TCRdb re-called the 5' RACE reads through MiXCR, storing one row per CDR3 protein. The sample lists hundreds of thousands of distinct CDR3 sequences; roughly 43% were seen once. The sample taken for sequencing was blood. This receptor was identified in a man older than 75 in good health. This sequence joins TRBV18 and TRBJ2-2, with unresolved D. The CDR3 here is CASSMKRNTGELFF. CDR3 sequence (DNA): TGTGCCAGCTCAATGAAAAGGAACACCGGGGAGCTGTTTTTT.